This TCR beta chain came from a study of spatial heterogeneity in lung cancer. This CDR3 spans 16 amino acids. Trimming stripped 2 bases from V and 2 bases from J, with 15 bases between. Germline-derived CDR1 and CDR2 are ENHRY and SYGVKD. This clonotype was picked up many times. Its specificity is not known. This beta chain came through as a stray read in a library set up for alpha chains, and its size says little. Noted time point: sample taken at primary tumor resection. A single record per CDR3 protein comes from TCRdb applying MiXCR to the 5' RACE reads. The sample lists about 11,000 distinct CDR3 sequences, 4% to 6.5% occurring once. Broader study findings: Counts of expanded alpha and beta TCRs within tumors tracked the tumor nonsynonymous mutation count.

The source is a male donor with early-stage non-small cell lung cancer. This rearrangement joins TRBV10-3 to TRBJ2-5; D unresolved. Sequenced material: lung tumor tissue, taken at surgery. The CDR3 loop reads CAISEKADHGQETQYF. The CDR3 nucleotides are TGTGCCATCAGTGAGAAGGCCGATCACGGGCAAGAGACCCAGTACTTC.